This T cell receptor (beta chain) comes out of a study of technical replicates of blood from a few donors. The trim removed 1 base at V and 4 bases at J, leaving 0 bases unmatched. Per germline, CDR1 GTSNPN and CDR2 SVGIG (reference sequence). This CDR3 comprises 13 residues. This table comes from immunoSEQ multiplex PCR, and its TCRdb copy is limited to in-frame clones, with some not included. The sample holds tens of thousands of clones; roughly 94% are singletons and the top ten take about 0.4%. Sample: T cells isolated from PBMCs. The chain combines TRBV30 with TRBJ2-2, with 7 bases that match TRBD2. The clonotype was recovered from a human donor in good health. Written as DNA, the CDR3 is TGTGCCTGGAGTGGGGGGGGCACCGGGGAGCTGTTTTTT. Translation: CAWSGGGTGELFF.